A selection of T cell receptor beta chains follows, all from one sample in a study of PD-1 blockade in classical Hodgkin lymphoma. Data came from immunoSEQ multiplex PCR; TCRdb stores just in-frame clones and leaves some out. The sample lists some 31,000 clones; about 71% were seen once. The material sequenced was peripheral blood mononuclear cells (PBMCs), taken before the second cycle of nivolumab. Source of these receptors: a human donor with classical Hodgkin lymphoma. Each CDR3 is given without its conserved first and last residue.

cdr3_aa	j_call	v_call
ASSLSNEQF	TRBJ2-1	TRBV5-1
ASSQAGRGWHTGELF	TRBJ2-2	TRBV4-1
ASSDWTSPGGDTQY	TRBJ2-3	TRBV5-4
ASSDGTFGHEQY	TRBJ2-7	TRBV6-1
ASSSTDTQY	TRBJ2-3	TRBV5-1
ATTREVGSYEQY	TRBJ2-7	TRBV19
ASSYSGQSQGIQY	TRBJ2-4	TRBV6-6
ASTKPGSRETQY	TRBJ2-5	TRBV6-5
ASSQGLGQGYEQY	TRBJ2-7	TRBV28
ASSSGGRNTEAF	TRBJ1-1	TRBV11-1
ASSVVITGTEAF	TRBJ1-1	TRBV9
ASSPSSYGYT	TRBJ1-2	TRBV19
ASSVGGAGTDTQY	TRBJ2-3	TRBV9
ASSLGQGPNQPQH	TRBJ1-5	TRBV5-6
ASGVRDYQETQY	TRBJ2-5	TRBV28
ASSDISDAGRTNTGELF	TRBJ2-2	TRBV7-6
ASSQDRGGVFNTDTQY	TRBJ2-3	TRBV4-1
ASGSHPRDRGVYEQY	TRBJ2-7	TRBV12-5
ASSEFSNYGYT	TRBJ1-2	TRBV2
ASSLRGVYEQY	TRBJ2-7	TRBV5-5
ASSLYLQGSWNSPLH	TRBJ1-6	TRBV11-2
ASSYSRGPYGYT	TRBJ1-2	TRBV6-5
ASRRMGQGNEKLF	TRBJ1-4	TRBV28
ASSLGGLAGEYNEQF	TRBJ2-1	TRBV11-3
ASSPRGGDGAF	TRBJ1-1	TRBV18
ASSSGGEQF	TRBJ2-1	TRBV6-6
ASSTLPGYEQY	TRBJ2-7	TRBV19
ASKLRTDGPYGYT	TRBJ1-2	TRBV2
ASNPTGFPEAF	TRBJ1-1	TRBV5-6
ASSFSAGEDSPLH	TRBJ1-6	TRBV5-1
ASRKQGPSGANVLT	TRBJ2-6	TRBV23-1
ASSFSGGEGYT	TRBJ1-2	TRBV5-1
ASSIGRDRNGYT	TRBJ1-2	TRBV19
ATSREPGLAGQETQY	TRBJ2-5	TRBV15
ASSSTTSGYQETQY	TRBJ2-5	TRBV11-2
AISFDRDGYT	TRBJ1-2	TRBV10-3
ASGSTPPLLAGGRSSYNEQF	TRBJ2-1	TRBV12-5
ASSPEDDGTGELF	TRBJ2-2	TRBV18
ASSIYLDRTGLSNEQF	TRBJ2-1	TRBV19
ASSFPGQNTEAF	TRBJ1-1	TRBV28
ASSIDGRGPRQETQY	TRBJ2-5	TRBV19
ASSLAARAGNTIY	TRBJ1-3	TRBV27
ASSVEYGGFYNEQF	TRBJ2-1	TRBV9
ASSQLGGTGEFYNEQF	TRBJ2-1	TRBV23-1
ASSLDTSPETQY	TRBJ2-5	TRBV7-9
ASSSRLDNEQF	TRBJ2-1	TRBV7-8
ASSYLGERQPQH	TRBJ1-5	TRBV6-5
ASGDTPYSPLH	TRBJ1-6	TRBV27
ASSSGLAGYYEQY	TRBJ2-7	TRBV5-6
ASSRDRGATNEKLF	TRBJ1-4	TRBV5-6
ASSLLTNEKLF	TRBJ1-4	TRBV27
ATSPDSPGEAF	TRBJ1-1	TRBV15
ASSHLGQGGTEAF	TRBJ1-1	TRBV6-6
ASNLFGQSLYGYT	TRBJ1-2	TRBV5-4
AISESGQGGYT	TRBJ1-2	TRBV10-3
ASHPSDRDREQY	TRBJ2-7	TRBV18
SVRPTSGGAYEQF	TRBJ2-1	TRBV29-1
ASSYSTGAGQETQY	TRBJ2-5	TRBV6-5
ASSVPGAEQF	TRBJ2-1	TRBV9
ASNREETQY	TRBJ2-5	TRBV2